The 14 T cell receptor beta chains listed next were all sequenced from one sample in a study of CD4 T cells in relation to SARS-CoV-2 and coronaviruses. These receptors have no known antigen. Unexposed donor CD4+ T cells date from about 2011-2019, before the COVID-19 pandemic. After approximately 10 days of culture, CD4+ T cells were isolated. The protocol was immunoSEQ multiplex PCR, while the TCRdb copy is restricted to in-frame clones and leaves out a portion. The sample records some 21,000 clones, about 70% being singletons. The sample consisted of CD4+ T cells from PBMCs, cultured in vitro. All receptors come from a human donor in good health.

The chain combines TRBV4-2 with TRBJ2-7; D uncertain. This CDR3 comprises 17 residues. Between the trimmed V and J ends, which lost 1 base and 7 bases, there was a span of 23 bases. Germline CDR1 reads LGHNA; CDR2 reads YNFKEQ. In DNA, the CDR3 is TGTGCCAGCAGCCAAGTGGCGAACAGTCAAAGTTTTCGGGAGCAGTACTTC. Amino acids: CASSQVANSQSFREQYF.

This chain joins TRBV15 and TRBJ2-1; 7 bases match TRBD1. The CDR3 spans 17 residues. J was trimmed by 3 bases and V by 0 bases; bases with no gene match: 8. In germline, CDR1 is LNHNV, CDR2 YYDKDF (reference sequence). CDR3: CATSRDGGAGGYNEQFF. Written as DNA, the CDR3 is TGTGCCACCAGCAGAGATGGTGGGGCAGGGGGCTACAATGAGCAGTTCTTC. Looking up the rest from reference TRBV15 and TRBJ2-1 gives the full variable domain: DAMVIQNPRYQVTQFGKPVTLSCSQTLNHNVMYWYQQKSSQAPKLLFHYYDKDFNNEADTPDNFQSRRPNTSFCFLDIRSPGLGDTAMYLCATSRDGGAGGYNEQFFGPGTRLTVL.

The chain joins TRBV6-5 to TRBJ2-7; no reliable D call. V was shortened by 8 bases and J by 7 bases, with 12 bases between the two germline ends. CDR1 is MNHEY and CDR2 is SVGAGI in the germline V gene. The CDR3 totals 11 residues. The CDR3 sequence is CASGQGREQYF. CDR3 DNA sequence: TGTGCCAGCGGCCAAGGCAGGGAGCAGTACTTC.

The chain has TRBV6-2 or TRBV6-3 and TRBJ2-1; TRBD2 agrees at 11 bases. Trimming at V came to 5 bases and at J to 7 bases, leaving 10 bases not matched to a gene. The CDR3 loop spans 16 amino acids. Germline V gives CDR1 MNHEY, CDR2 SVGEGT. CDR3 region: CASSTLAGEGENEQFF. CDR3 sequence (DNA): TGTGCCAGCAGTACACTAGCGGGAGAGGGTGAGAATGAGCAGTTCTTC.

The chain joins TRBV2 to TRBJ1-2, with D maybe TRBD1 (6 bases). The length of the CDR3 is 13 residues. Trimming shortened V by 2 bases and J by 8 bases, and 12 bases separated the two germline ends. Germline lookup yields CDR1 SNHLY and CDR2 FYNNEI. The CDR3 loop is CASSERQVMGYTF. In nucleotides, the CDR3 is TGTGCCAGCAGTGAAAGACAGGTGATGGGCTACACCTTC.

This clone was counted between two and nine times. The chain employs TRBV10-1 and TRBJ2-1; 10 bases are shared with TRBD2. CDR3 length: 14 residues. V lost 3 bases and J lost 8; bases outside the gene matches: 4. Germline V lookup: CDR1 WNHNN, CDR2 SYGVQD (reference sequence). Here the CDR3 DNA reads TGCGCCAGCAGTGAAGCGGGAGGGGTATATGAGCAGTTCTTC. Protein product: CASSEAGGVYEQFF.

J is TRBJ2-2 and V is TRBV6-5; TRBD1 might be the D (5 bases). The CDR3 extends over 14 amino acids. Per germline, CDR1 MNHEY and CDR2 SVGAGI. Trimming shortened V by 6 bases and J by 3 bases, and 11 bases separated the two germline ends. CDR3 residues: CASRFDSYTGELFF. DNA of the CDR3: TGTGCCAGCAGGTTTGACAGCTACACCGGGGAGCTGTTTTTT.

J is TRBJ2-5 and V is TRBV5-1, with a possible D match to TRBD2 (5 bases). Trimming took off 6 bases at V and 6 bases at J, with 27 bases between the two ends. The germline V gene has CDR1 SGHRS and CDR2 YFSETQ. This CDR3 region has 17 residues. The DNA for the CDR3 is TGCGCCAGCACCCTTGACTCCCCCTCCCATACCGGGAAGACCCAGTACTTC. Amino acid sequence: CASTLDSPSHTGKTQYF.

The chain recombines TRBV7-8 with TRBJ2-2; 10 bases agree with TRBD1. V was pared by 1 base and J by 7 bases, with 6 bases of the junction left unmatched. Per germline, CDR1 SGHVS and CDR2 FQNEAQ. The CDR3 is made up of 16 amino acids. CDR3 nucleotides: TGTGCCAGCAGCTTAGGGGGACAGGGGTTAGGCGGGGAGCTGTTTTTT. The encoded protein is CASSLGGQGLGGELFF.

This clone was counted between two and nine times. V and J are TRBV7-2 and TRBJ2-1; D not resolved. The CDR3 length is 14 residues. Germline V lookup: CDR1 SGHTA, CDR2 FQGNSA. Trimming left V 11 bases short and J 8 bases short, with 22 bases between. CDR3 amino acids: CASKPGGYLDEQFF. The CDR3 region has the DNA TGTGCCTCTAAACCCGGCGGCTATCTCGATGAGCAGTTCTTC.

This chain joins TRBV28 and TRBJ2-7, with 11 bases that match TRBD2. V was clipped by 7 bases and J by 6 bases; unmatched bases: 2. This CDR3 is built from 12 residues. In germline, CDR1 is MDHEN, CDR2 SYDVKM. The CDR3 bases are TGTGCCAGCAATAGCGGGAGGGCCGAGCAGTACTTC. It specifies CASNSGRAEQYF.

In this sample, this clone turned up a few times. The genes are TRBV30 and TRBJ1-1; TRBD1 is a possible D gene (6 bases). The CDR3 is 14 amino acids. The V end was cut by 0 bases, the J end by 0 bases, with 8 bases between. CDR1 GTSNPN and CDR2 SVGIG come from the germline V gene (reference sequence). The CDR3 DNA reads as TGTGCCTGGAGTGTAACAGGGCTGAACACTGAAGCTTTCTTT. Translation gives CAWSVTGLNTEAFF.

The chain has TRBV28 and TRBJ1-5; TRBD1 matches at 8 bases. The CDR3 sequence is 17 residues long. V was clipped by 6 bases and J by 0 bases; unmatched bases: 10. Per germline, CDR1 MDHEN and CDR2 SYDVKM. The CDR3 bases are TGTGCCAGCAGAGACCGGGACAGGCATTATAGCAATCAGCCCCAGCATTTT. The encoded protein is CASRDRDRHYSNQPQHF.

The V gene is TRBV23-1, the J gene TRBJ1-6; the D gene is possibly TRBD1 (5 bases). TRBV23-1 is sorted into the ORF group, with uncertain function. CDR3 size: 16 residues. Trimming stripped 6 bases from V and 4 bases from J, with 16 bases between. DNA of the CDR3: TGCGCCAGCAGCCGGGCGGGGGGATTTTATAATTCACCCCTCCACTTT. It is translated as CASSRAGGFYNSPLHF.